This TCR beta chain was retrieved from a study of human T cells and chemical hapten exposure. From the RACE reads, TCRdb called clonotypes with MiXCR, one entry per CDR3 protein. The sample comprises around 380,000 distinct CDR3 sequences, around 5.5% of which are singletons, and around 8% rests with the top ten. V was trimmed by 1 base and J by 5 bases, leaving 9 bases between them. The CDR3 covers 14 residues. As for time point: pre-sensitization, week 0. As for treatment: therapeutic diphenylcyclopropenone sensitization with weekly scalp DPC. This clonotype was observed many times. The chain recombines TRBV12-3 or TRBV12-4 with TRBJ2-1, with D unclear. The source of this sequence is a woman between 18 and 29 years old with alopecia areata. Some clones in this sample may be carry-over from other donors' samples. Sequenced material: whole blood, taken in connection with sensitization to the hapten diphenylcyclopropenone (DPC). The CDR3 DNA reads TGTGCCAGCAGTTTAGTTGGCACAGACAATGAGCAGTTCTTC. It encodes CASSLVGTDNEQFF.